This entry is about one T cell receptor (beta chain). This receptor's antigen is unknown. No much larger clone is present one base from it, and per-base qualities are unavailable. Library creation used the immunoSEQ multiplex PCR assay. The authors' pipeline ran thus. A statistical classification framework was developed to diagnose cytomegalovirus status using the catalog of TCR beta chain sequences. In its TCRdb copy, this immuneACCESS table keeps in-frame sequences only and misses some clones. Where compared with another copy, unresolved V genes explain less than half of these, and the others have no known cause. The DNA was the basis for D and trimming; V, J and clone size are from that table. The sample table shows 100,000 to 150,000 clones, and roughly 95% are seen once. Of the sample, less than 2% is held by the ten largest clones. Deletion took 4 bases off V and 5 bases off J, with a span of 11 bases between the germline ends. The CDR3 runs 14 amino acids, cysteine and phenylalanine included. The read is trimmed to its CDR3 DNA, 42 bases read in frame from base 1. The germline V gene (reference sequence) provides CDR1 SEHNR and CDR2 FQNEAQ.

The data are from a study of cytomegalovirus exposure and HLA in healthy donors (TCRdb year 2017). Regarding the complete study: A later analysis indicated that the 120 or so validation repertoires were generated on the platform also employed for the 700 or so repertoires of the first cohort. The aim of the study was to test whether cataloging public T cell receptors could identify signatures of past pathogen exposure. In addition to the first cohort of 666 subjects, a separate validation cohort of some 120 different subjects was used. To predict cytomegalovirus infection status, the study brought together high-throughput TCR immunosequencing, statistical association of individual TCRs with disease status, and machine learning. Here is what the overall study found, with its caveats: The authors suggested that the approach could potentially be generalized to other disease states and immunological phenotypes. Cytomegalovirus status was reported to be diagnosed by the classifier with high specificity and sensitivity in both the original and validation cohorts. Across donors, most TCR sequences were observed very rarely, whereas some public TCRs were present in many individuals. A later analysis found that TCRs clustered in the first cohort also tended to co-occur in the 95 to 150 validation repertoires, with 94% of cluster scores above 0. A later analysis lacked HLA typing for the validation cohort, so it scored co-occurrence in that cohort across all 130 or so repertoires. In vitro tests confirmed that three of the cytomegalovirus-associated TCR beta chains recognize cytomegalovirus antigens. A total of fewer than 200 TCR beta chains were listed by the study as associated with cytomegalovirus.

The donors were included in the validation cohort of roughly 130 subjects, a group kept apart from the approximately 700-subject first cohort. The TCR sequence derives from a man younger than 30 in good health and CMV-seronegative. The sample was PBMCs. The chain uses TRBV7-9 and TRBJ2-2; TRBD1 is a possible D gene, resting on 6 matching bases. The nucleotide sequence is TGTGCCAGCAGCTCACGTACAGGGACCGGGGAGCTGTTTTTT. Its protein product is CASSSRTGTGELFF.